Sequencing of this TCR beta chain was carried out in a study of post-analysis software for immune sequencing data. Study observations and caveats: By F measure, strong co-clustering occurred among samples prepared in the same batch. Multiple sclerosis patients had significantly lower normalized Chao1 diversity than controls. About five TRBV segments appeared more often in patients than in controls, and TRBV5-6, TRBV5-1 and TRBV20-1 were among these.

Per germline, CDR1 DFQATT and CDR2 SNEGSKA (reference sequence). Trimming removed 1 base from V and 10 bases from J; junction bases left unmatched: 13. This CDR3 is 15 amino acids long. cDNA libraries for TCR beta contained unique molecular identifiers. Between roughly 1 and 11 million T cells gave rise to roughly 0.5 million cDNA molecules. TCRdb re-derived calls from the PCR reads in MiXCR, one entry per CDR3 protein. This table holds fewer than 850,000 distinct CDR3 sequences, about 32% found once. A few counts support this clonotype. Its specificity is not known. The V call is TRBV20-1, the J call TRBJ2-1; TRBD2 aligns across 7 bases. This sequence was found in a girl aged 5 to 17 with multiple sclerosis. Sequencing was performed on blood. In DNA, the CDR3 is TGCAGTGCTAGAGTCTTCACCTCTAGCGGTAGAGAGCAGTTCTTC. Amino acid sequence: CSARVFTSSGREQFF.